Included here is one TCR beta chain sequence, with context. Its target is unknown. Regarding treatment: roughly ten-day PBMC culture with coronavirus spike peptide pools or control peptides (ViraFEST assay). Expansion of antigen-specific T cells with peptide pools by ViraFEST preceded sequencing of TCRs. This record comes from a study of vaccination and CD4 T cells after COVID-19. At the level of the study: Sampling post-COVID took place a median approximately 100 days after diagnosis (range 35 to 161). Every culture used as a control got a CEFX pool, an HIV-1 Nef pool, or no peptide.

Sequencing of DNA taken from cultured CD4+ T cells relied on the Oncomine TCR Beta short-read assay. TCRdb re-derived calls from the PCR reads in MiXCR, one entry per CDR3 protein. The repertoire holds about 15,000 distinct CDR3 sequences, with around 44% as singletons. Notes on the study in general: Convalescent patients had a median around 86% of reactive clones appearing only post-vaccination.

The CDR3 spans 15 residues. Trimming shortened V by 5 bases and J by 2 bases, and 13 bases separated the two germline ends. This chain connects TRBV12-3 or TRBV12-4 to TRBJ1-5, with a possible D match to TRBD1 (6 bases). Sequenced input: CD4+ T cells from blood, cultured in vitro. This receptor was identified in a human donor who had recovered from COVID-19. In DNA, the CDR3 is TGTGCCAGCAGTATGCAGGGGATTGGCAATCAGCCCCAGCATTTT. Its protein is CASSMQGIGNQPQHF.